This TCR beta chain is drawn from a study of blood T cell repertoires in COVID-19. Looking at the study overall: T cells, B-cell-depleted T cells, or PBMCs supplied cDNA or gDNA.

Germline CDR1 reads SGHRS; CDR2 reads YFSETQ. The CDR3 spans 12 residues. Trimming left V 1 base short and J 6 bases short, with 6 bases between. This clone was detected only once. The assay was immunoSEQ multiplex PCR, and TCRdb's table has in-frame clones only and misses some. The data hold about 200,000 clones, with 88% observed a single time. The chain employs TRBV5-1 and TRBJ2-3; D uncertain. This clonotype was sampled from a human donor in a cohort sampled during active COVID-19. The sample was peripheral blood. The chain's CDR3 is CASSLTSDTQYF. CDR3 DNA: TGCGCCAGCAGCTTGACTTCGGATACGCAGTATTTT.